A single sample gave rise to the 14 T cell receptor beta chains below, sequenced in a study of control samples from healthy donors and cancer patients. TCRdb's table, derived via immunoSEQ multiplex PCR, lists solely in-frame clones and lacks some. Among about 86,000 clones listed, less than 90% were seen once. Sequenced input: PBMCs. These TCRs come from a woman aged 45-60 years with colorectal cancer.

The genes are TRBV10-3 and TRBJ1-1; perhaps TRBD1 as D (6 bases). The germline V and J ends were trimmed by 4 bases and 3 bases, with 12 bases remaining between them. CDR1 ENHRY and CDR2 SYGVKD come from the germline V gene. The CDR3 is made up of 14 amino acids. The CDR3 here is CAISVQGIDTEAFF. The CDR3 DNA is TGTGCCATCAGTGTACAGGGAATTGACACTGAAGCTTTCTTT.

The chain links TRBV19 to TRBJ1-1, with D possibly being TRBD1 (6 bases). Per the germline V gene, CDR1 is LNHDA and CDR2 is SQIVND (reference sequence). With 5 bases removed from V and 5 bases from J, the gap between germline ends came to 18 bases. This CDR3 is 15 amino acids long. CDR3 in amino acids: CASSPTDSVGTEAFF. In DNA form, the CDR3 reads TGTGCCAGTAGTCCTACGGACAGTGTTGGGACTGAAGCTTTCTTT.

The chain uses TRBV28 and TRBJ1-2; no definite D call. In germline, CDR1 is MDHEN, CDR2 SYDVKM. The CDR3 is 11 residues long. Trimming left V 5 bases short and J 4 bases short, with 5 bases between. Here the CDR3 DNA reads TGTGCCAGCAGTAATCCCTATGGCTACACCTTC. Translating gives CASSNPYGYTF.

This chain uses TRBV28 with TRBJ2-2; tentative D call: TRBD2 (6 bases). The CDR3 consists of 14 residues. V lost 7 bases and J lost 2, with 11 bases in between. Germline loops: CDR1 MDHEN, CDR2 SYDVKM. The CDR3 DNA sequence: TGTGCCAGCACCTACGGGGGAAACACCGGGGAGCTGTTTTTT. As protein: CASTYGGNTGELFF.

The chain carries TRBV30 and TRBJ2-1; 7 bases map to TRBD2. With 2 bases clipped from V and 8 bases from J, the junction kept 6 bases outside the gene matches. The germline V gene encodes CDR1 GTSNPN and CDR2 SVGIG (reference sequence). This CDR3 spans 13 amino acids. CDR3 DNA sequence: TGTGCCTGGAGTCGACTAGCAGGCGATGAGCAGTTCTTC. Residues: CAWSRLAGDEQFF.

This clone was detected a few times. This chain joins TRBV6-2 or TRBV6-3 and TRBJ1-1, with 7 bases fitting TRBD1. V trimming: 0 bases; J trimming: 8 bases; junction bases outside the gene matches: 6. Germline CDR1 and CDR2: MNHEY and SVGEGT. The CDR3 spans 14 residues. The CDR3 sequence is CASSYSRRQGEAFF. The CDR3 region has the DNA TGTGCCAGCAGTTACTCGAGAAGACAGGGCGAAGCTTTCTTT.

J is TRBJ2-7 and V is TRBV6-5; TRBD2 agrees at 12 bases. The CDR3 loop spans 15 amino acids. V lost 5 bases, J lost 5 bases, and 7 bases stayed unmatched. Germline V CDR1 and CDR2: MNHEY, SVGAGI. The CDR3 DNA reads TGTGCCAGCAGTAAGCTAGCGGGGGGGCTCAACGAGCAGTACGTC. Protein product: CASSKLAGGLNEQYV.

The J gene is TRBJ1-4, the V gene TRBV18; no definite D call. Germline CDR1 reads KGHSH; CDR2 reads LQKENI. The V and J ends lost 4 bases and 0 bases respectively, with 9 bases between them. The CDR3 has 15 amino acids. The CDR3 DNA is TGTGCCAGCTCACTTTACACAGCAACTAATGAAAAACTGTTTTTT. This gives the protein CASSLYTATNEKLFF.

V usage is TRBV5-1 and J usage is TRBJ2-3, with 7 nucleotides matching TRBD2. The CDR3 is made up of 15 amino acids. J gave up 2 bases and V 0 bases, and 3 bases lay outside the gene matches. Germline V gene sequence: CDR1 SGHRS, CDR2 YFSETQ. DNA for the CDR3: TGCGCCAGCAGCTTGGGGCGGGGGTACACAGATACGCAGTATTTT. It is translated as CASSLGRGYTDTQYF.

The chain combines TRBV21-1 with TRBJ2-3; the listed D gene, TRBD1, was not tested against the DNA. TRBV21-1 is deemed a pseudogene. This CDR3 is 17 amino acids long. CDR3 DNA sequence: TGTGCCAGCAGCAAAGGAGGGGACAGGGGTGAGACAGATACGCAGTATTTT. Its translation is CASSKGGDRGETDTQYF.

The chain joins TRBV29-1 to TRBJ1-1, with TRBD1 matching over 7 bases. The J segment lost 4 bases and the V segment lost 4 bases, leaving 9 bases of the junction unmatched. Germline assignment: CDR1 SQVTM and CDR2 ANQGSEA. This CDR3 region has 14 residues. The chain's CDR3 is CSVAKGAVGTEAFF. The CDR3 DNA reads as TGCAGCGTTGCTAAGGGGGCAGTTGGCACTGAAGCTTTCTTT.

The chain combines TRBV5-1 with TRBJ2-1, with 10 bases fitting TRBD2. CDR1 SGHRS and CDR2 YFSETQ come from the germline V gene. CDR3 length: 15 amino acids. The trim removed 4 bases at V and 4 bases at J, leaving 5 bases unmatched. The CDR3 region is CASSPLAGSYNEQFF. The CDR3 DNA follows: TGCGCCAGCAGCCCACTAGCGGGGTCATACAATGAGCAGTTCTTC.

The chain carries TRBV10-3 and TRBJ2-1, with 10 bases that match TRBD1. Germline CDR1 reads ENHRY; CDR2 reads SYGVKD. The CDR3 contains 13 residues. Trimming took 3 bases from V and 12 from J; bases not matched to a gene: 5. CDR3 nucleotide sequence: TGTGCCATCAGTGAAGACCGGGACAGGGGGCAGTTCTTC. Its translation is CAISEDRDRGQFF.

This chain uses TRBV9 with TRBJ1-1; 7 nucleotides agree with TRBD1. After removal of 3 bases from V and 3 bases from J, the junction contained 11 bases not matched to a gene. The germline gives CDR1 SGDLS, CDR2 YYNGEE. The CDR3 loop spans 16 amino acids. For the CDR3, the DNA is TGTGCCAGCAGCGCACGGGGACAGTCGGACGACACTGAAGCTTTCTTT. Translating gives CASSARGQSDDTEAFF.